The next 7 T cell receptor beta chains were all read from a single sample in a study of cytomegalovirus exposure and HLA in healthy donors listed by TCRdb under 2017. Library preparation was by the immunoSEQ multiplex PCR assay. For the multiplex PCR, a mixture combining 60 forward primers for TCR Vbeta segments and 13 reverse primers for TCR Jbeta segments was used. Entries here come from immuneACCESS through TCRdb and include only in-frame sequences with V and J called. Some clones fail to appear in such tables; in the studies checked, an unresolved V gene covers under half of the shortfall, and the cause of the remainder is unknown. This sample is represented by about 200,000 clones; 70% to 80% of them were singletons. Together, the top ten hold around 15% of the sample. The sample consisted of PBMCs. The receptors here all came from a man in his forties in good health and CMV-seronegative.

V usage is TRBV9 and J usage is TRBJ2-3; D gene uncertain. V lost 7 bases, J lost 0 bases, and 9 bases lay in between. Germline V gene data show CDR1 as SGDLS and CDR2 as YYNGEE. The CDR3 covers 13 residues. The CDR3 DNA sequence: TGTGCCAGCGGGCAGATGAGCACAGATACGCAGTATTTT. Residues: CASGQMSTDTQYF.

The chain carries TRBV6-1 and TRBJ2-2; D is possibly TRBD2 (6 bases). Germline CDR1 is MNHNS and CDR2 is SASEGT. Trimming removed 8 bases from V and 1 base from J, with 11 bases in between. There are 14 residues in the CDR3. In nucleotides, the CDR3 is TGTGCCAGCGTGGCGGGACGGAACACCGGGGAGCTGTTTTTT. Protein: CASVAGRNTGELFF.

The chain uses TRBV27 and TRBJ1-4; D not certain. Germline assignment: CDR1 MNHEY and CDR2 SMNVEV (reference sequence). Deletions cut 6 bases from V and 4 bases from J, with 9 bases between. The CDR3 sequence is 13 residues long. Here the CDR3 DNA reads TGTGCCAGCAGGTTTGGGAGTAATGAAAAACTGTTTTTT. Protein: CASRFGSNEKLFF.

The rearrangement links TRBV14 to TRBJ1-1; possibly TRBD1 for D (6 bases). From germline, CDR1 is SGHDN and CDR2 FVKESK. V was pared by 7 bases and J by 0 bases, with 18 bases between. CDR3 length: 16 amino acids. The CDR3 DNA reads TGTGCCAGCACAACAGGGAGTGCAAAACTGAACACTGAAGCTTTCTTT. Protein product: CASTTGSAKLNTEAFF. The entire variable domain, with the rest obtained from reference TRBV14 and TRBJ1-1, is as follows: EAGVTQFPSHSVIEKGQTVTLRCDPISGHDNLYWYRRVMGKEIKFLLHFVKESKQDESGMPNNRFLAERTGGTYSTLKVQPAELEDSGVYFCASTTGSAKLNTEAFFGQGTRLTVV.

This sequence joins TRBV6-5 and TRBJ2-2; 10 bases are a match to TRBD2. V lost 5 bases and J lost 4; bases outside the gene matches: 4. The germline V gene encodes CDR1 MNHEY and CDR2 SVGAGI. This CDR3 comprises 15 residues. Here the CDR3 reads CASSQGLASTGELFF. The CDR3 bases are TGTGCCAGCAGTCAGGGACTAGCGAGCACCGGGGAGCTGTTTTTT.

J is TRBJ2-7 and V is TRBV2, with D possibly matching TRBD2 (5 bases). Per the germline V gene, CDR1 is SNHLY and CDR2 is FYNNEI. The CDR3 is 18 residues long. V lost 2 bases to trimming and J lost 0 bases, with 20 bases between them. CDR3: CASSENFYWEMVSYEQYF. The CDR3 DNA is TGTGCCAGCAGTGAAAACTTTTATTGGGAGATGGTCTCCTACGAGCAGTACTTC.

This clone came up a few times. CDR3: CASSFGRLAGGPGHNEQFF. For the CDR3, the DNA is TGTGCCAGCAGCTTCGGGAGGCTAGCGGGAGGGCCTGGTCACAATGAGCAGTTCTTC. The V gene is TRBV7-6, the J gene TRBJ2-1; the match to TRBD2 covers 12 bases. The CDR3 is 19 amino acids. The V gene end was trimmed by 3 bases and the J gene end by 5 bases; junction bases not matched to a gene: 14. Germline CDR1 is SGHVS and CDR2 is FNYEAQ.